The sequence of this T cell receptor (beta chain) was determined in a study of blood T cell repertoires in COVID-19. Method: immunoSEQ multiplex PCR; TCRdb's copy keeps in-frame clones and lacks some. In the table there are 250,000 or so clones, 90% of which are singletons. The J segment lost 4 bases and the V segment lost 0 bases, leaving 2 bases of the junction unmatched. CDR1 SGHRS and CDR2 YFSETQ come from the germline V gene. CDR3 size: 14 residues. The clonotype comes from a woman aged 55-69 years with COVID-19, enrolled during active disease. Sequences were obtained from peripheral blood. The chain is built from TRBV5-1 and TRBJ2-5; 8 nucleotides agree with TRBD2. Here the CDR3 DNA reads TGCGCCAGCAGCTTGGGGACTAGCCGAGAGACCCAGTACTTC. The encoded protein is CASSLGTSRETQYF.